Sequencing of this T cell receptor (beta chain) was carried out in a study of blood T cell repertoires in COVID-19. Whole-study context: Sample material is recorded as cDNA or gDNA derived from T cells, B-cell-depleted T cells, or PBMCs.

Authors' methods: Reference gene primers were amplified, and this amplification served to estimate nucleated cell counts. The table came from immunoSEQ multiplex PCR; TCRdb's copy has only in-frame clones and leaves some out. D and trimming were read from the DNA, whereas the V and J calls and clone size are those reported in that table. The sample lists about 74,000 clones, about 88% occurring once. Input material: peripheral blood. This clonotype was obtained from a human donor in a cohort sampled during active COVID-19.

The CDR3 sequence is CATSDGGVRGETQYF. CDR3 nucleotides: TGTGCCACCAGTGATGGAGGGGTCAGAGGGGAGACCCAGTACTTC. This chain links TRBV24-1 with TRBJ2-5; the D gene is possibly TRBD2 (6 bases). Germline CDR1 KGHDR, CDR2 SFDVKD. Deletions cut 3 bases from V and 5 bases from J, with 15 bases between. The CDR3 length is 15 residues.